This TCR beta chain was recorded in a study of T cell responses to AZD1222 COVID-19 vaccine. General study results and limits: Clonal diversity was possibly underestimated, and the donors were mostly white British, with more females.

Regarding this clone: As yet, its antigen is unknown.

This table comes from immunoSEQ multiplex PCR, and its TCRdb copy is limited to in-frame clones, with some not included. The sample lists around 150,000 clones; approximately 90% were seen once. Trimming took off 3 bases at V and 3 bases at J, with 15 bases between the two ends. Germline V gene sequence: CDR1 SGHVS, CDR2 FQNEAQ. The CDR3 contains 16 residues. The genes are TRBV7-8 and TRBJ1-5, with D unclear. The source material was peripheral blood, sampled 28 days after the second AZD1222 dose. The sequence was obtained from an adult who received the AZD1222 COVID-19 vaccine. CDR3 nucleotide sequence: TGTGCCAGCAGCTTCGGGTTACGACAAAACAATCAGCCCCAGCATTTT. Its protein is CASSFGLRQNNQPQHF.